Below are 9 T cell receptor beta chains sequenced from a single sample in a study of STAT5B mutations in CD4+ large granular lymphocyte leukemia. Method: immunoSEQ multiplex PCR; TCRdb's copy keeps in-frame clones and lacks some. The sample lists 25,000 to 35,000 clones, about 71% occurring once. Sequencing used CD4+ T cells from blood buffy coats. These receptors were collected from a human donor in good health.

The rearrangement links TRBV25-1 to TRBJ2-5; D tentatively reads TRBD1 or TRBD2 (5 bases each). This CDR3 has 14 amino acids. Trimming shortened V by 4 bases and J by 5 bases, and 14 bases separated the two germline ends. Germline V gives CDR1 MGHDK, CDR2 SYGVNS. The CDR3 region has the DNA TGTGCCAGCAGTGCCGGGACGGGGTTTGAGACCCAGTACTTC. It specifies CASSAGTGFETQYF.

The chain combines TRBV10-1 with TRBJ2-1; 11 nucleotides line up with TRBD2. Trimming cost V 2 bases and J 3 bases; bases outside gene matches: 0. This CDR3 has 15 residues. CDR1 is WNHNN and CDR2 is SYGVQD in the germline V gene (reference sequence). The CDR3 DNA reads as TGCGCCAGCAGTGAGCTAGCGGGGGGCTACAATGAGCAGTTCTTC. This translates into CASSELAGGYNEQFF.

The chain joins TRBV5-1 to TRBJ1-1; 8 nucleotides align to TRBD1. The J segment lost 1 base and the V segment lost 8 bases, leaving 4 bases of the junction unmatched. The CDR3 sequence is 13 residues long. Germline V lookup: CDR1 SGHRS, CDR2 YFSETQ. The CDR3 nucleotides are TGCGCCAGTGGACAGGGCGGGAACACTGAAGCTTTCTTT. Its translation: CASGQGGNTEAFF.

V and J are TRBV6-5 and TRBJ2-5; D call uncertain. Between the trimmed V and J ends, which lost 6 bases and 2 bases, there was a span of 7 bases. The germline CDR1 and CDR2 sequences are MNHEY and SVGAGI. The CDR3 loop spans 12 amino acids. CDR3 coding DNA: TGTGCCAGCAGGACTCAACAAGAGACCCAGTACTTC. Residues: CASRTQQETQYF.

CDR3 in amino acids: CASSLTGGMNTEAFF. The CDR3 nucleotides are TGCGCCAGCAGCTTGACAGGGGGGATGAACACTGAAGCTTTCTTT. This chain connects TRBV5-1 to TRBJ1-1, with 8 bases that match TRBD1. Germline lookup yields CDR1 SGHRS and CDR2 YFSETQ. Trimming at V came to 1 base and at J to 0 bases, leaving 2 bases not matched to a gene. The CDR3 spans 15 residues.

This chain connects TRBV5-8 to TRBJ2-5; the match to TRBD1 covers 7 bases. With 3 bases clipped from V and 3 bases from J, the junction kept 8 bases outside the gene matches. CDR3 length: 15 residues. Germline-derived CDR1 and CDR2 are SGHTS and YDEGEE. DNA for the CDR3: TGTGCCAGCAGCTCGGGACAGTGGTTAAAAGAGACCCAGTACTTC. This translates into CASSSGQWLKETQYF.

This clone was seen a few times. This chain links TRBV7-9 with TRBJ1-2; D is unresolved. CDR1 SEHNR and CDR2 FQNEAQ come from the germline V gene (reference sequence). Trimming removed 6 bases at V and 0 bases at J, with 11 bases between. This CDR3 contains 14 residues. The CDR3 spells CASRPPGSNYGYTF. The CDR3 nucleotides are TGTGCCAGCAGGCCACCGGGGTCTAACTATGGCTACACCTTC.

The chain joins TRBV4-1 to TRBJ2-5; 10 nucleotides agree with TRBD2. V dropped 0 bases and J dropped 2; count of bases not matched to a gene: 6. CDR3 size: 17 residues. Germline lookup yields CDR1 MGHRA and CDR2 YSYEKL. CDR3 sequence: CASSQEAQRGGQETQYF. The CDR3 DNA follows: TGCGCCAGCAGCCAAGAGGCCCAGCGGGGGGGACAAGAGACCCAGTACTTC.

Written as DNA, the CDR3 is TGTGCCAGTGAGGGACTAACGGGGAGGGGAGCTTTCTTT. Translation gives CASEGLTGRGAFF. This chain joins TRBV7-9 and TRBJ1-1; D is possibly TRBD1 (5 bases). Per the germline V gene, CDR1 is SEHNR and CDR2 is FQNEAQ (reference sequence). This CDR3 comprises 13 residues. Trimming removed 9 bases at V and 10 bases at J, with 21 bases between.